This is a list of T cell receptor beta chains from one sample in a study of early T cells in non-severe SARS-CoV-2 infection. TCRdb passed the 5' RACE reads through MiXCR, listing each CDR3 protein once. The data contain tens of thousands of distinct CDR3 sequences, approximately 13% of them seen just once; the ten biggest clones take up around 2.8%. Sequencing was performed on whole blood, taken at baseline. These receptors were taken from an adult who was a healthcare worker with PCR-confirmed SARS-CoV-2 infection or an uninfected control (not recorded which). CDR3s include the opening cysteine and the closing phenylalanine or tryptophan. D genes are given only for firm matches. A row's size may be missing; if present it is once, few, many or a size class.

TGTGCCAGCAGTTACTCGACGCCCGCGTACGAGCAGTACTTC	CASSYSTPAYEQYF	TRBJ2-7	TRBV6-5	-	-
TGTGCCAGCAGCTTAGAAGGGGGCACTGAAGCTTTCTTT	CASSLEGGTEAFF	TRBJ1-1	TRBV7-9	-	-
TGCAGTGCTAGAGTTGGCGCTGGTGAGACCCAGTACTTC	CSARVGAGETQYF	TRBJ2-5	TRBV20-1	many	-
TGTGCCAGTCGGGGAGAGGGGGCATGGGCTGGAGATGGCTACACCTTC	CASRGEGAWAGDGYTF	TRBJ1-2	TRBV2	many	TRBD1
TGTGCCAGCAGCTACAACCAGGGTTTTGCTTTCTTT	CASSYNQGFAFF	TRBJ1-1	TRBV7-2	-	-
TGCAGTGCCGCACCCGACGAAGAGCAGTACTTC	CSAAPDEEQYF	TRBJ2-7	TRBV20-1	many	-
TGTGCCAGCAGTACGGGGGGCCCAGATACGCAGTATTTT	CASSTGGPDTQYF	TRBJ2-3	TRBV2	-	-
TGTGCCATCAGTGGGAGCGGGGGGCCTACAGATACGCAGTATTTT	CAISGSGGPTDTQYF	TRBJ2-3	TRBV10-3	few	TRBD2
TGTGCCAGCAGTTCCGACCGGGCCAGAAACACTGAAGCTTTCTTT	CASSSDRARNTEAFF	TRBJ1-1	TRBV6-5	-	-
TGCAGCGTTAGAACAGGGAGGGGGAACACTGAAGCTTTCTTT	CSVRTGRGNTEAFF	TRBJ1-1	TRBV29-1	many	-
TGTGCCAGCAGTCCCCGGACAGGCAGAACCGGGGAGCTGTTTTTT	CASSPRTGRTGELFF	TRBJ2-2	TRBV6-5	-	TRBD1
TGTGCCAGCAGCTTAGCCGGGACAGACCTTAACTATGGCTACACCTTC	CASSLAGTDLNYGYTF	TRBJ1-2	TRBV7-9	few	TRBD1
TGTGCCATCAGCCCCGGGACAGGGGGCCCGAACACTGAAGCTTTCTTT	CAISPGTGGPNTEAFF	TRBJ1-1	TRBV10-3	-	TRBD1
TGTGCCAGCAGCTTAGACCCCCACTACAATGAGCAGTTCTTC	CASSLDPHYNEQFF	TRBJ2-1	TRBV7-2	few	-
TGTGCCAGCAGTTGGGCGGGACTAGTCTCACCCCTCCACTTT	CASSWAGLVSPLHF	TRBJ1-6	TRBV27	-	-
TGCAGCGTTTGGAGAAACTATGGCTACACCTTC	CSVWRNYGYTF	TRBJ1-2	TRBV29-1	many	-
TGTGCCAGCAGTTCCGCAGGGGCGGCGGCAGATACGCAGTATTTT	CASSSAGAAADTQYF	TRBJ2-3	TRBV28	few	-
TGTGCCAGCAGCTTGGGCCCGACAGGCCCCATCTCTGGGGCCAACGTCCTGACTTTC	CASSLGPTGPISGANVLTF	TRBJ2-6	TRBV5-4	-	-
TGTGCCAGCAGCCCCCGTACGGTCGACGAGCAGTACTTC	CASSPRTVDEQYF	TRBJ2-7	TRBV5-4	-	-
TGCAGTGCTAGACTGGACAGGGCTAAAGCTTTCTTT	CSARLDRAKAFF	TRBJ1-1	TRBV20-1	-	TRBD1
TGCGCCAGCAGCCAAGGTATCTCGCGCGGGGGACAAGAGACCCAGTACTTC	CASSQGISRGGQETQYF	TRBJ2-5	TRBV4-1	few	TRBD2
TGCGCCAGCAGCGCGGGACAGGGGGTGGAAGCTTTCTTT	CASSAGQGVEAFF	TRBJ1-1	TRBV4-1	few	TRBD1
TGCAGTGCTAGAGAGGGGACAGGGAACGTTTTGGGCTACACCTTC	CSAREGTGNVLGYTF	TRBJ1-2	TRBV20-1	-	TRBD1
TGTGCCAGCAGCCAAGTCCGTGGGGACAGGGGTACGCAGTATTTT	CASSQVRGDRGTQYF	TRBJ2-3	TRBV3-1	many	TRBD1
TGTGCCAGCAGTTTAGCGGTAGGGGCCCAACAGTACTTC	CASSLAVGAQQYF	TRBJ2-5	TRBV12-3/TRBV12-4	many	-
TGTGCCAGCGGGGGCCCCGTAAGCTCCTACGAGCAGTACTTC	CASGGPVSSYEQYF	TRBJ2-7	TRBV6-1	-	-
TGTGCCGTACAGGGGTATAATGAAAAACTGTTTTTT	CAVQGYNEKLFF	TRBJ1-4	TRBV11-2	many	TRBD1
TGTGCCAGCAGCAGAGGACCTTACAGGGGGAGGGATACGCAGTATTTT	CASSRGPYRGRDTQYF	TRBJ2-3	TRBV7-9	many	TRBD1
TGTGCCAGCAGTTACGGGACAGCGAATTACAATGAGCAGTTCTTC	CASSYGTANYNEQFF	TRBJ2-1	TRBV6-5	many	TRBD1
TGTGCCAGCAGTATGATCGGACAGGGGGCGCCAGAGCAGTACTTC	CASSMIGQGAPEQYF	TRBJ2-7	TRBV27	few	TRBD1
TGTGCCAGCAAGTTTAGGACTAGCGGGGTCTCCTACAATGAGCAGTTCTTC	CASKFRTSGVSYNEQFF	TRBJ2-1	TRBV27	-	TRBD2
TGTGCCAGCAATGGGGGCGAGCAGTACTTC	CASNGGEQYF	TRBJ2-7	TRBV28	-	-
TGTGCCAGCAGTTACTCGGCGGGGTTTATGAACACTGAAGCTTTCTTT	CASSYSAGFMNTEAFF	TRBJ1-1	TRBV6-6	-	-
TGTGCCAGCAGCCCTACCTTGAACACTGAAGCTTTCTTT	CASSPTLNTEAFF	TRBJ1-1	TRBV12-3/TRBV12-4	-	-
TGTGCCAGCAGCCGCGCAGGAGCGGGGGCTAAAGATACGCAGTATTTT	CASSRAGAGAKDTQYF	TRBJ2-3	TRBV6-6	-	TRBD2
TGTGCCAGTAGTATAGGTGACACCCTATACAATGAGCAGTTCTTC	CASSIGDTLYNEQFF	TRBJ2-1	TRBV19	-	-
TGTGCCAGCAGCTTAGAGGGGCCAGGGTCGGCCTACGAGCAGTACTTC	CASSLEGPGSAYEQYF	TRBJ2-7	TRBV11-2	-	-
TGCAGCGTCTGGGCAGTCAATCCCACAGATACGCAGTATTTT	CSVWAVNPTDTQYF	TRBJ2-3	TRBV29-1	many	-
TGCGCCAGCAGTTTGGGACAGGGAACGTCGTCGGGCGGCTACACCTTC	CASSLGQGTSSGGYTF	TRBJ1-2	TRBV5-1	-	TRBD1
TGTGCCAGCAGTTTATTGCCTAGCGGATCAGATACGCAGTATTTT	CASSLLPSGSDTQYF	TRBJ2-3	TRBV28	-	TRBD2
TGCAGCGTTGTGGTACCCCGAAACACTGAAGCTTTCTTT	CSVVVPRNTEAFF	TRBJ1-1	TRBV29-1	-	-
TGTGCCAGTGGGCTGACTTCCGCGAACACCGGGGAGCTGTTTTTT	CASGLTSANTGELFF	TRBJ2-2	TRBV2	-	-
TGTGCCAGCAGGCCGACAGACACTAGCACAGATACGCAGTATTTT	CASRPTDTSTDTQYF	TRBJ2-3	TRBV6-6	-	-
TGTGCCAGCAGCTTTTCAAGCTCCTACAATGAGCAGTTCTTC	CASSFSSSYNEQFF	TRBJ2-1	TRBV7-2	few	-
TGTGCCAGCAGCCGCGCCGGTGAAGGGCGCGAGACCCAGTACTTC	CASSRAGEGRETQYF	TRBJ2-5	TRBV7-9	few	-
TGCAGTGCTAGAGATTCCCTGGGGGCTAACTATGGCTACACCTTC	CSARDSLGANYGYTF	TRBJ1-2	TRBV20-1	many	-
TGCGCCAGCACCCGGGACGGGGGATCCTACGAGCAGTACTTC	CASTRDGGSYEQYF	TRBJ2-7	TRBV5-1	-	-
TGCAGCGTTGGGAGGGGTGTGAGTGAGCAGTTCTTC	CSVGRGVSEQFF	TRBJ2-1	TRBV29-1	few	-
TGTGCCAGCAGTCTTTCCCTCCGAAGGAATTCACCCCTCCACTTT	CASSLSLRRNSPLHF	TRBJ1-6	TRBV27	-	-
TGTGCCAGCAGCGGCGGAGGGGGCAGCAATCAGCCCCAGCATTTT	CASSGGGGSNQPQHF	TRBJ1-5	TRBV9	few	TRBD1
TGTGCCAGCAGTTTACAGGGCGCTTGGAGTCAGCCCCAGCATTTT	CASSLQGAWSQPQHF	TRBJ1-5	TRBV28	few	-
TGCAGTGCTAGTTGGCAGGGAGGTCAGCCCCAGCATTTT	CSASWQGGQPQHF	TRBJ1-5	TRBV20-1	many	-
TGTGCCAGCAGCGACTTTGGCGGGGCTGCCTACGAGCAGTACTTC	CASSDFGGAAYEQYF	TRBJ2-7	TRBV28	-	-
TGTGCCAGCAGTTTGTTCGGCTACGAGCAGTACTTC	CASSLFGYEQYF	TRBJ2-7	TRBV28	-	-
TGCAGTGCTAGTTATGAGGGGGGCCCCTACAATGAGCAGTTCTTC	CSASYEGGPYNEQFF	TRBJ2-1	TRBV20-1	many	-